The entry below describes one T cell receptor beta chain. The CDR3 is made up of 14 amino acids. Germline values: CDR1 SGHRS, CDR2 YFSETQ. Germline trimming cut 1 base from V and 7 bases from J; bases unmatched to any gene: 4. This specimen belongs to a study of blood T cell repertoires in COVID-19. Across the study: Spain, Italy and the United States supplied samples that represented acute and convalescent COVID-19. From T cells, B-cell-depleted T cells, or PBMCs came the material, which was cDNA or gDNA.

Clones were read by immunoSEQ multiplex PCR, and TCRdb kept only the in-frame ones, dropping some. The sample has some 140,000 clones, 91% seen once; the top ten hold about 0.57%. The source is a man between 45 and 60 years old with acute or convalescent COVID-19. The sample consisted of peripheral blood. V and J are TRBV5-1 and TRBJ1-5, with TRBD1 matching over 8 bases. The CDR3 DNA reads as TGCGCCAGCAGCTTGACAGGGGGACGGCAGCCCCAGCATTTT. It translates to CASSLTGGRQPQHF.